This entry features one T cell receptor beta chain sequence. Its cognate antigen is unknown. The data are from a study of cytomegalovirus exposure and HLA in healthy donors. General study findings and limits: In a later analysis, TCR association rates varied by HLA locus: DRB1 most, HLA-C fewest.

The germline gives CDR1 SQVTM, CDR2 ANQGSEA. J lost 5 bases, V lost 6 bases, and 4 bases had no gene match. The CDR3 has 12 residues. Primers for the PCR totalled 60 Vbeta and 13 Jbeta. Only in-frame clones appear in the TCRdb table, and some are missing; sequencing was by immunoSEQ multiplex PCR. The sample records about 200,000 clones, around 77% being singletons. The specimen sequenced was PBMCs. This receptor was taken from a woman aged 25 to 39 in good health and CMV-seronegative. The chain links TRBV29-1 to TRBJ2-7, with 10 bases matching TRBD2. The CDR3 DNA reads TGCAGCGTGGACGGGACTAGCGACGAGCAGTACTTC. Translated, it gives CSVDGTSDEQYF.